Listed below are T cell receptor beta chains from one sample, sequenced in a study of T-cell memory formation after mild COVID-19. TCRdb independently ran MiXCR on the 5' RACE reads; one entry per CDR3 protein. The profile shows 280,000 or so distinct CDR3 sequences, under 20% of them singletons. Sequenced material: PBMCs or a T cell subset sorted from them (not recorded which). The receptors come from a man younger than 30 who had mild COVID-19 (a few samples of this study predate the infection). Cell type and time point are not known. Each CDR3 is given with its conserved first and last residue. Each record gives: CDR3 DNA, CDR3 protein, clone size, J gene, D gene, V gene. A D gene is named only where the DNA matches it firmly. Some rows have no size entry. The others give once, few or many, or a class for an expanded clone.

CDR3 DNA: TGTGCCAGCAGCCCTGAGGGGACCCGGAACACCGGGGAGCTGTTTTTT
CDR3 protein: CASSPEGTRNTGELFF
clone size: few
J gene: TRBJ2-2
D gene: -
V gene: TRBV5-5

CDR3 DNA: TGCAGTGCGGGGGGGCAGAACACTGAAGCTTTCTTT
CDR3 protein: CSAGGQNTEAFF
clone size: few
J gene: TRBJ1-1
D gene: -
V gene: TRBV20-1

CDR3 DNA: TGCAGTGCTCTATCGGGGGGCGCGGAGACCCAGTACTTC
CDR3 protein: CSALSGGAETQYF
clone size: few
J gene: TRBJ2-5
D gene: -
V gene: TRBV20-1

CDR3 DNA: TGTGCCAGCAGCTCCGGCTCAGATACGCAGTATTTT
CDR3 protein: CASSSGSDTQYF
clone size: few
J gene: TRBJ2-3
D gene: -
V gene: TRBV7-9

CDR3 DNA: TGCGCCAGCAGCGGGCACAGGGTTAGAGGGCCAGGGGGATACAATGAGCAGTTCTTC
CDR3 protein: CASSGHRVRGPGGYNEQFF
clone size: many
J gene: TRBJ2-1
D gene: TRBD1
V gene: TRBV4-1

CDR3 DNA: TGTGCCAGCAGCTCAGTGGGGATGAACACTGAAGCTTTCTTT
CDR3 protein: CASSSVGMNTEAFF
clone size: -
J gene: TRBJ1-1
D gene: -
V gene: TRBV6-1

CDR3 DNA: TGTGCCAGCAGCTTAATGTCCGGGGGCCTGGGAGATACGCAGTATTTT
CDR3 protein: CASSLMSGGLGDTQYF
clone size: few
J gene: TRBJ2-3
D gene: -
V gene: TRBV7-3

CDR3 DNA: TGCGCCAGCAGCGCCGGACAGGGGGGTCAGCCCCAGCATTTT
CDR3 protein: CASSAGQGGQPQHF
clone size: -
J gene: TRBJ1-5
D gene: TRBD1
V gene: TRBV10-1

CDR3 DNA: TGTTCCAGTAGTCCTTTGGGACTACCCGGGGAGCTGTTTTTT
CDR3 protein: CSSSPLGLPGELFF
clone size: -
J gene: TRBJ2-2
D gene: TRBD2
V gene: TRBV19

CDR3 DNA: TGTGCCAGCAGTTTGCGGGACTATGGCTACACCTTC
CDR3 protein: CASSLRDYGYTF
clone size: few
J gene: TRBJ1-2
D gene: -
V gene: TRBV12-3/TRBV12-4

CDR3 DNA: TGTGCCAGCAGTTCCTCAGGTAGGGCGAACACTGAAGCTTTCTTT
CDR3 protein: CASSSSGRANTEAFF
clone size: -
J gene: TRBJ1-1
D gene: -
V gene: TRBV28

CDR3 DNA: TGTGCCAGCAGTTACGGGGAAGAGACCCAGTACTTC
CDR3 protein: CASSYGEETQYF
clone size: -
J gene: TRBJ2-5
D gene: -
V gene: TRBV6-2/TRBV6-3

CDR3 DNA: TGTGCCAGCGGGGCCCAGAACACTGAAGCTTTCTTT
CDR3 protein: CASGAQNTEAFF
clone size: few
J gene: TRBJ1-1
D gene: -
V gene: TRBV2

CDR3 DNA: TGCGCCAGCAGCTCCCACAGTGGTGGCTCTGGGGCCAACGTCCTGACTTTC
CDR3 protein: CASSSHSGGSGANVLTF
clone size: -
J gene: TRBJ2-6
D gene: -
V gene: TRBV5-1

CDR3 DNA: TGTGCCAGCAGCTTAGGATACGGGGGGGAAGCTTTCTTT
CDR3 protein: CASSLGYGGEAFF
clone size: -
J gene: TRBJ1-1
D gene: -
V gene: TRBV7-6

CDR3 DNA: TGTGCCAGCAGCCCGAACAGGGGACTAGGCACAGATACGCAGTATTTT
CDR3 protein: CASSPNRGLGTDTQYF
clone size: -
J gene: TRBJ2-3
D gene: -
V gene: TRBV7-8

CDR3 DNA: TGTGCCAGCAGTTACGGGCTAGCGGGGGGGCTTGTGACCCAGTACTTC
CDR3 protein: CASSYGLAGGLVTQYF
clone size: few
J gene: TRBJ2-5
D gene: TRBD2
V gene: TRBV6-5

CDR3 DNA: TGTGCCAGCAGCTACGTCCCGGGACAGGGGAAAGCTTTCTTT
CDR3 protein: CASSYVPGQGKAFF
clone size: few
J gene: TRBJ1-1
D gene: TRBD1
V gene: TRBV11-2

CDR3 DNA: TGCGCCAGCAGCTTGGTGCCGGGTACGGGCGAGACCCAGTACTTC
CDR3 protein: CASSLVPGTGETQYF
clone size: -
J gene: TRBJ2-5
D gene: -
V gene: TRBV5-1

CDR3 DNA: TGCAGTGCTAGAGCCACTGACAGGGGAGGGCTGTTTTTT
CDR3 protein: CSARATDRGGLFF
clone size: -
J gene: TRBJ1-4
D gene: TRBD1
V gene: TRBV20-1

CDR3 DNA: TGTGCCAGCAGGTCGGGGACAGGGAGGACGAACACTGAAGCTTTCTTT
CDR3 protein: CASRSGTGRTNTEAFF
clone size: few
J gene: TRBJ1-1
D gene: TRBD1
V gene: TRBV11-2

CDR3 DNA: TGCGCCAGCAGCTTGCCAGGGGGGGCTGAAGCTTTCTTT
CDR3 protein: CASSLPGGAEAFF
clone size: -
J gene: TRBJ1-1
D gene: TRBD1
V gene: TRBV5-1

CDR3 DNA: TGCGCCAGCAGCCAGACGAGGACAGGGGACTCACCCCTCCACTTT
CDR3 protein: CASSQTRTGDSPLHF
clone size: -
J gene: TRBJ1-6
D gene: TRBD1
V gene: TRBV4-3

CDR3 DNA: TGCAGTGCTCCCTCCGGGGGGAACTATGGCTACACCTTC
CDR3 protein: CSAPSGGNYGYTF
clone size: few
J gene: TRBJ1-2
D gene: -
V gene: TRBV20-1

CDR3 DNA: TGCGCCAGCAGCCTTAGCGGGGGGGCGGTCGAGACCCAGTACTTC
CDR3 protein: CASSLSGGAVETQYF
clone size: -
J gene: TRBJ2-5
D gene: TRBD2
V gene: TRBV4-1

CDR3 DNA: TGCGCCAGCAGCCTCGGACGGAGCAGCACAGATACGCAGTATTTT
CDR3 protein: CASSLGRSSTDTQYF
clone size: few
J gene: TRBJ2-3
D gene: -
V gene: TRBV5-1

CDR3 DNA: TGCGCCAGCAGCTTGTGGGGACAGACGAGCGGATATTACGAGCAGTACTTC
CDR3 protein: CASSLWGQTSGYYEQYF
clone size: few
J gene: TRBJ2-7
D gene: TRBD1
V gene: TRBV5-1

CDR3 DNA: TGTGCCAGCAGTTTAGCGGGGAGGGGTCCTAGCACAGATACGCAGTATTTT
CDR3 protein: CASSLAGRGPSTDTQYF
clone size: -
J gene: TRBJ2-3
D gene: TRBD2
V gene: TRBV12-3/TRBV12-4

CDR3 DNA: TGTGCCACAGGGGGGGGCTCCTATGGCTACACCTTC
CDR3 protein: CATGGGSYGYTF
clone size: few
J gene: TRBJ1-2
D gene: TRBD1
V gene: TRBV6-1

CDR3 DNA: TGTGCCAGCAGACCCACCGCAGGGAACACCATATATTTT
CDR3 protein: CASRPTAGNTIYF
clone size: -
J gene: TRBJ1-3
D gene: -
V gene: TRBV6-2/TRBV6-3

CDR3 DNA: TGTGCCAGCAGCCACTCGACAGGGGGCAACACTGAAGCTTTCTTT
CDR3 protein: CASSHSTGGNTEAFF
clone size: -
J gene: TRBJ1-1
D gene: TRBD1
V gene: TRBV28

CDR3 DNA: TGTGCCTCGACTCCCGGACTAGCGGGGGGAGAGACCCAGTACTTC
CDR3 protein: CASTPGLAGGETQYF
clone size: few
J gene: TRBJ2-5
D gene: TRBD2
V gene: TRBV12-3/TRBV12-4

CDR3 DNA: TGTGCCAGCAGTTTGGGGCAGGACTTATACGAGCAGTACTTC
CDR3 protein: CASSLGQDLYEQYF
clone size: many
J gene: TRBJ2-7
D gene: -
V gene: TRBV12-3/TRBV12-4

CDR3 DNA: TGCGCCAGCAACGAGGGGACCGGGGAGCTGTTTTTT
CDR3 protein: CASNEGTGELFF
clone size: few
J gene: TRBJ2-2
D gene: -
V gene: TRBV5-1

CDR3 DNA: TGCAGTGCTAGAGGAATAGCGGCAAGCGAGCAGTACTTC
CDR3 protein: CSARGIAASEQYF
clone size: -
J gene: TRBJ2-7
D gene: -
V gene: TRBV20-1

CDR3 DNA: TGTGCCAGCAGATCCGGGGGAAATGCGCAGTATTTT
CDR3 protein: CASRSGGNAQYF
clone size: few
J gene: TRBJ2-3
D gene: -
V gene: TRBV7-9

CDR3 DNA: TGTGCCAGCCTAGAGGGGGCGAACACCGGGGAGCTGTTTTTT
CDR3 protein: CASLEGANTGELFF
clone size: few
J gene: TRBJ2-2
D gene: -
V gene: TRBV28

CDR3 DNA: TGTGCCAGCAGCTTGGTTGGTGACGGGGAGACCCAGTACTTC
CDR3 protein: CASSLVGDGETQYF
clone size: few
J gene: TRBJ2-5
D gene: -
V gene: TRBV5-6

CDR3 DNA: TGTGCCAGCAGTTTAGCCGATGAGCAGTTCTTC
CDR3 protein: CASSLADEQFF
clone size: many
J gene: TRBJ2-1
D gene: -
V gene: TRBV6-5

CDR3 DNA: TGTGCCACCAGTGATTTTGGGGGGATCTCGAACACCGGGGAGCTGTTTTTT
CDR3 protein: CATSDFGGISNTGELFF
clone size: many
J gene: TRBJ2-2
D gene: -
V gene: TRBV24-1

CDR3 DNA: TGCAGTGCTAGAAGCCTCGTTGGTCCCAATTCCGGCTACACCTTC
CDR3 protein: CSARSLVGPNSGYTF
clone size: -
J gene: TRBJ1-2
D gene: -
V gene: TRBV20-1

CDR3 DNA: TGCGCCAGCCAAACCCCCGGGACAGACGATGAGCAGTTCTTC
CDR3 protein: CASQTPGTDDEQFF
clone size: few
J gene: TRBJ2-1
D gene: TRBD1
V gene: TRBV4-1

CDR3 DNA: TGTGCCAGCAGCTTGTTTCAGGGCCTGAACACTGAAGCTTTCTTT
CDR3 protein: CASSLFQGLNTEAFF
clone size: few
J gene: TRBJ1-1
D gene: -
V gene: TRBV5-6

CDR3 DNA: TGTGCCAGCAGCTTAATCGCCGGCACAGATACGCAGTATTTT
CDR3 protein: CASSLIAGTDTQYF
clone size: few
J gene: TRBJ2-3
D gene: -
V gene: TRBV5-5

CDR3 DNA: TGTGCCAGCAATTTTAACTGGAACACCGGGGAGCTGTTTTTT
CDR3 protein: CASNFNWNTGELFF
clone size: many
J gene: TRBJ2-2
D gene: -
V gene: TRBV6-2/TRBV6-3

CDR3 DNA: TGTGCCAGCAGAGGGGAGATCACAGATACGCAGTATTTT
CDR3 protein: CASRGEITDTQYF
clone size: -
J gene: TRBJ2-3
D gene: -
V gene: TRBV6-5

CDR3 DNA: TGCAGTGCTAGACTAGCGGGGAAAAAAGAGACCCAGTACTTC
CDR3 protein: CSARLAGKKETQYF
clone size: few
J gene: TRBJ2-5
D gene: TRBD2
V gene: TRBV20-1

CDR3 DNA: TGTGCCATCAGTGAGGGACGTTCCTCCTACGAGCAGTACTTC
CDR3 protein: CAISEGRSSYEQYF
clone size: -
J gene: TRBJ2-7
D gene: -
V gene: TRBV10-3

CDR3 DNA: TGCGCCAGCTCAACGAGAACGCAGTATTTT
CDR3 protein: CASSTRTQYF
clone size: -
J gene: TRBJ2-3
D gene: -
V gene: TRBV5-1

CDR3 DNA: TGTGCCACCAGCAGAGAGGGGGCCGGCTATGGCTACACCTTC
CDR3 protein: CATSREGAGYGYTF
clone size: -
J gene: TRBJ1-2
D gene: -
V gene: TRBV15

CDR3 DNA: TGTGCCAGCAGCTCGACTGGGGGGTACACCGGGGAGCTGTTTTTT
CDR3 protein: CASSSTGGYTGELFF
clone size: -
J gene: TRBJ2-2
D gene: -
V gene: TRBV11-2

CDR3 DNA: TGTGCCAGCAGTTTAGCTGGGGGACCTTCACCCCTCCACTTT
CDR3 protein: CASSLAGGPSPLHF
clone size: -
J gene: TRBJ1-6
D gene: -
V gene: TRBV28

CDR3 DNA: TGCGCCAGCAGCTTGTTGTCGGGAGGAGAGACCCAGTACTTC
CDR3 protein: CASSLLSGGETQYF
clone size: -
J gene: TRBJ2-5
D gene: TRBD2
V gene: TRBV5-1

CDR3 DNA: TGTGCCAGTAGTATAGAGGGAGCGGCTTTCTTT
CDR3 protein: CASSIEGAAFF
clone size: few
J gene: TRBJ1-1
D gene: -
V gene: TRBV19

CDR3 DNA: TGTGCCAGCAGCACCCGGGACAGGGTATACAATGAGCAGTTCTTC
CDR3 protein: CASSTRDRVYNEQFF
clone size: few
J gene: TRBJ2-1
D gene: TRBD1
V gene: TRBV9